What follows is one T cell receptor (beta chain) and its context. It has no known antigen specificity. No quality values exist for individual bases; no much larger clone is one base distant. To demonstrate the VDJtools post-analysis software, TCR beta repertoires were profiled from the peripheral blood of about a dozen young patients with multiple sclerosis. The patients with multiple sclerosis were children and adolescents between roughly 6 and 17 years of age. The sample originates from a study of post-analysis software for immune sequencing data (dated by TCRdb to 2015 to 2017). With respect to the entire study: Recorded disease courses included relapsing-remitting, secondary progressive and progressive-relapsing multiple sclerosis, with some patients lacking subtype annotation. A subset of samples was prepared in parallel using single-end sample barcoding, then pooled and co-amplified after Illumina adapter ligation. The patient repertoires were set against eleven to twelve previously published healthy control repertoires from donors whose ages ranged from 6 to 25 years. Paper-wide results and their limitations: The multiple sclerosis patient group was slightly younger than the control group. Significantly lower normalized Chao1 diversity was found in multiple sclerosis patients than in controls, suggesting substantial peripheral T-cell clonal expansion. Strong co-clustering of samples prepared in the same batch was shown by direct clustering with F measure, prompting a batch-effect correction. About five TRBV segments, including TRBV5-6, TRBV5-1 and TRBV20-1, were significantly more frequent in patients than controls.

The germline V gene supplies CDR1 SGHTA and CDR2 FQGNSA. The V end gives up 1 base and the J end 0 bases, leaving 3 bases in the junction not matched to a gene. The CDR3 sequence holds 15 residues, the cysteine and phenylalanine included. The only DNA kept is the CDR3, 45 bases in frame from the first base. Library preparation employed PCR. Sequencing took place on an Illumina HiSeq 2500. To reduce PCR and sequencing biases, unique molecular identifiers were incorporated into the TCR beta cDNA libraries. Per 1 to 10 million input T cells, roughly 500,000 cDNA molecules were obtained, such that each molecule approximated one T cell. The patient libraries were prepared and sequenced with the same protocol used for the earlier healthy control dataset. Samples belonging to the same batch were prepared together, multiplexed and sequenced on a shared HiSeq lane. As for how the authors treated the data: Raw barcoded reads were processed with MIGEC, and single-read molecular identifier groups were discarded before consensus assembly and CDR3 extraction. VDJtools was used for post-analysis of the clonotype tables, with diversity normalized by down-sampling every dataset to the smallest sample size. Repertoire overlap clustering matched CDR3 amino acid but not nucleotide sequences to correct batch-related cross-sample contamination. Using fastp trimming at Q25 and MiXCR clonotype assembly, TCRdb reanalyzed the public sequencing data and kept in-frame beta chains. For every CDR3 protein sequence, its rows merge into one entry that carries the most common genes and DNA. Here the V and J calls rest on TCRdb's processing, not on the authors' analysis. This sample is represented by approximately 350,000 distinct CDR3 sequences; roughly 36% of them were singletons. 13% of the sample comes from the top ten.

Recombination joined TRBV7-2 with TRBJ2-7; TRBD2 lines up with 7 middle nucleotides. Material for sequencing was blood. The receptor's source is a girl aged 10 to 17 with multiple sclerosis. The CDR3 region has the sequence CASSLGGGGSYEQYF. The bases read TGTGCCAGCAGCTTAGGTGGCGGGGGCTCCTACGAGCAGTACTTC.